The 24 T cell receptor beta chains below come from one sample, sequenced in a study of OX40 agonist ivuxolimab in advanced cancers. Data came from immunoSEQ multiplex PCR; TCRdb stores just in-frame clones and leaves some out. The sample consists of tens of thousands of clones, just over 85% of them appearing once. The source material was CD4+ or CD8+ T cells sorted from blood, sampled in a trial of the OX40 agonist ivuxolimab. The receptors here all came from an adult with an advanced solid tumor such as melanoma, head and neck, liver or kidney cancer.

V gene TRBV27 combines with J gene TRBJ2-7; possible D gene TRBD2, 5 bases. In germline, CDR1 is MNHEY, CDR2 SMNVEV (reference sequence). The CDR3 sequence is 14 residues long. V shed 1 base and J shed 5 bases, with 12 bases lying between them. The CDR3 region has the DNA TGTGCCAGCAGTTTATACGCGGGTCCGGACGAGCAGTACTTC. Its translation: CASSLYAGPDEQYF.

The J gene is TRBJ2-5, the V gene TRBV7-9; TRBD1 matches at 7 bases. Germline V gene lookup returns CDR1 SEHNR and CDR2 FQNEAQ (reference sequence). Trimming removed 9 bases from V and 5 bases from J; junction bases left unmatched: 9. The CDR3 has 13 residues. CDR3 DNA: TGTGCCAGTCAAAGACAGGGCGGCGAGACCCAGTACTTC. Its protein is CASQRQGGETQYF.

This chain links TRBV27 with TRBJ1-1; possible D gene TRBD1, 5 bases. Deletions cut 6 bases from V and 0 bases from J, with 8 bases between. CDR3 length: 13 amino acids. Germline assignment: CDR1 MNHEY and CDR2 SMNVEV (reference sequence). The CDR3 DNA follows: TGTGCCAGCAGAAGGGGTGTGAACACTGAAGCTTTCTTT. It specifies CASRRGVNTEAFF.

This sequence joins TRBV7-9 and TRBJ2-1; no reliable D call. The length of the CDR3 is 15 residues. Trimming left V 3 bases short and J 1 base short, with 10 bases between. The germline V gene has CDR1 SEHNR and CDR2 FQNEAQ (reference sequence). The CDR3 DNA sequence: TGTGCCAGCAGCTTTTCGGCACAGTCCTACAATGAGCAGTTCTTC. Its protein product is CASSFSAQSYNEQFF.

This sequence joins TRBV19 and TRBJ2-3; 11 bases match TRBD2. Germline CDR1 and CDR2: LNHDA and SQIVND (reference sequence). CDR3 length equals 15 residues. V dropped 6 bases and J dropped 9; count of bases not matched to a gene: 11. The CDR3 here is CASSPSGGTSHTQYF. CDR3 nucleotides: TGTGCCAGTAGCCCTAGCGGGGGGACCTCTCACACGCAGTATTTT.

CDR3 sequence reads: CASSIVAGTDPSRTF. The CDR3 bases are TGTGCCAGTAGTATAGTGGCCGGGACAGACCCCTCCCGCACCTTC. The chain has TRBV19 and TRBJ1-2; 7 bases are a match to TRBD1. Trimming at V came to 1 base and at J to 13 bases, leaving 15 bases not matched to a gene. CDR3 size: 15 residues. Germline V gives CDR1 LNHDA, CDR2 SQIVND (reference sequence).

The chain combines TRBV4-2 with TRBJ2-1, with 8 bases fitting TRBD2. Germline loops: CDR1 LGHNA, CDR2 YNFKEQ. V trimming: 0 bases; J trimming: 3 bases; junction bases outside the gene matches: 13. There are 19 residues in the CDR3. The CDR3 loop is CASSQDLGSSGLIYNEQFF. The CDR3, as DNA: TGTGCCAGCAGCCAAGATCTGGGGTCTAGCGGGCTGATCTACAATGAGCAGTTCTTC.

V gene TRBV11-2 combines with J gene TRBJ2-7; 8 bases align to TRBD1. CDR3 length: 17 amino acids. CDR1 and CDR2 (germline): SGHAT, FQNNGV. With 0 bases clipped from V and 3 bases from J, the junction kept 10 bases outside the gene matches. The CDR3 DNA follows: TGTGCCAGCAGCTTAGAAAACCCCGGGACAGGAGGCTACGAGCAGTACTTC. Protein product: CASSLENPGTGGYEQYF.

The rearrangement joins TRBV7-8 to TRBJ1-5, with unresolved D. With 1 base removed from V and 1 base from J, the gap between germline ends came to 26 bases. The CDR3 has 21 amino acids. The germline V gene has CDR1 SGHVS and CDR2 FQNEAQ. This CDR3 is CASSLDREAHWGPGSNQPQHF. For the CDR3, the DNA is TGTGCCAGCAGCTTAGATCGAGAAGCGCATTGGGGTCCGGGCAGCAATCAGCCCCAGCATTTT.

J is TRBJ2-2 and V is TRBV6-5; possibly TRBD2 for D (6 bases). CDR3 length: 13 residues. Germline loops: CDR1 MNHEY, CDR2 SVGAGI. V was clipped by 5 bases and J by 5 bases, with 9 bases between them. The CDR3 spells CASSPGGTGELFF. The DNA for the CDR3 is TGTGCCAGCAGTCCTGGGGGGACCGGGGAGCTGTTTTTT.

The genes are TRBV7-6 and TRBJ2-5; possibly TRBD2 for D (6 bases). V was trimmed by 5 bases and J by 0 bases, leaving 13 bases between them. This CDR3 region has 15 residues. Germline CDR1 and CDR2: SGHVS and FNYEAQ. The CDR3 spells CASSLAAGHQETQYF. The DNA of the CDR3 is TGTGCCAGCAGCCTCGCCGCGGGACACCAAGAGACCCAGTACTTC.

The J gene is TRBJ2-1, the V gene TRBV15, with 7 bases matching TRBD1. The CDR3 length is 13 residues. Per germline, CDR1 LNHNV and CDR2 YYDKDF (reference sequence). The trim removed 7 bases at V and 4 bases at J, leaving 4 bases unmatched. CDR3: CATKQGTYNEQFF. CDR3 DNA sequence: TGTGCCACCAAACAGGGGACGTACAATGAGCAGTTCTTC.

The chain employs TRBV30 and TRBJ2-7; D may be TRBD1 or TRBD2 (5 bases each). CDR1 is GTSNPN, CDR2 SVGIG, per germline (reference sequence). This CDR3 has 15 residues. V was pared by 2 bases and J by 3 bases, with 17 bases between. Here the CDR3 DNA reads TGTGCCTGGAGTAAGATGAGGGGCAGGCTCTACGAGCAGTACTTC. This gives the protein CAWSKMRGRLYEQYF.

Written as DNA, the CDR3 is TGTGCCAGCAGTCTCCTCCCAGGGGTTGGGTGGGAAGAGACCCAGTACTTC. This gives the protein CASSLLPGVGWEETQYF. This chain uses TRBV28 with TRBJ2-5, with a weak D call TRBD1 (6 bases). Germline CDR1 reads MDHEN; CDR2 reads SYDVKM. This CDR3 has 17 amino acids. Deletions cut 5 bases from V and 3 bases from J, with 22 bases between.

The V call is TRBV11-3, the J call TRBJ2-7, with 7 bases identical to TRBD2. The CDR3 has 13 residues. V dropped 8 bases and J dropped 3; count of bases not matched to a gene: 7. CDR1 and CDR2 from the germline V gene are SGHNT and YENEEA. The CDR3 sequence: CASSSSGYYEQYF. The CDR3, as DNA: TGTGCCAGCTCCTCTAGCGGATACTACGAGCAGTACTTC.

CDR3 protein: CASSRRGQGPDTQYF. Here the CDR3 DNA reads TGTGCCAGCAGCCGCCGGGGACAGGGCCCAGATACGCAGTATTTT. The chain employs TRBV6-5 and TRBJ2-3, with TRBD1 matching over 9 bases. CDR3 length: 15 residues. CDR1 is MNHEY and CDR2 is SVGAGI in the germline V gene. J lost 4 bases, V lost 6 bases, and 8 bases had no gene match.

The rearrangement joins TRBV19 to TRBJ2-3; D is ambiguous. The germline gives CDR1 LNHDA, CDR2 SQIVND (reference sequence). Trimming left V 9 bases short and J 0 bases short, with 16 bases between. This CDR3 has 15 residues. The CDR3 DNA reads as TGTGCCAGCAAGACTTCTAGGTTGAGCACAGATACGCAGTATTTT. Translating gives CASKTSRLSTDTQYF. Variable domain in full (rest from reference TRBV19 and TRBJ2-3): DGGITQSPKYLFRKEGQNVTLSCEQNLNHDAMYWYRQDPGQGLRLIYYSQIVNDFQKGDIAEGYSVSREKKESFPLTVTSAQKNPTAFYLCASKTSRLSTDTQYFGPGTRLTVL.

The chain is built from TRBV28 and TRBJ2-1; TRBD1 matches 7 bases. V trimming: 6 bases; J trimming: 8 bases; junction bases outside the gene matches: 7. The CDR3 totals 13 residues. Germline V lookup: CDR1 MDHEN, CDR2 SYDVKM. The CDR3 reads CASRNTGVHEQFF. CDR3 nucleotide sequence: TGTGCCAGCAGAAACACAGGGGTTCATGAGCAGTTCTTC. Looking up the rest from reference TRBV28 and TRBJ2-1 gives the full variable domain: DVKVTQSSRYLVKRTGEKVFLECVQDMDHENMFWYRQDPGLGLRLIYFSYDVKMKEKGDIPEGYSVSREKKERFSLILESASTNQTSMYLCASRNTGVHEQFFGPGTRLTVL.

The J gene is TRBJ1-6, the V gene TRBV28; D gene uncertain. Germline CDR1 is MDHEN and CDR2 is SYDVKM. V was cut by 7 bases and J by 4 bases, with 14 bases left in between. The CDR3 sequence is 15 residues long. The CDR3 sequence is CASKMIRVYNSPLHF. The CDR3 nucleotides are TGTGCCAGCAAAATGATTAGAGTTTATAATTCACCCCTCCACTTT.

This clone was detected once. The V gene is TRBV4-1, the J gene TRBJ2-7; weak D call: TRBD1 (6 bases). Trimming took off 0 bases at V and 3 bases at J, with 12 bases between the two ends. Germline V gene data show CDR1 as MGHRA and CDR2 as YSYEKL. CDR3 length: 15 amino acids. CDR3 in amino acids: CASSQDPRGSYEQYF. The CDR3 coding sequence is TGCGCCAGCAGCCAAGATCCCAGGGGTAGCTACGAGCAGTACTTC.

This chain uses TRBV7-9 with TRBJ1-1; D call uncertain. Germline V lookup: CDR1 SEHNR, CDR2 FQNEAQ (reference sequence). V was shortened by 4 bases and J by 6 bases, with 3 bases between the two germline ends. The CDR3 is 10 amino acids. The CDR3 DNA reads TGTGCCAGCAGCTCCGCTGAAGCTTTCTTT. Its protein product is CASSSAEAFF.

The CDR3 reads CAWEQGLGWAFF. CDR3 nucleotide sequence: TGTGCCTGGGAACAGGGTTTAGGGTGGGCTTTCTTT. The gene calls are TRBV30 and TRBJ1-1, with TRBD1 as a possible D gene (6 bases). V lost 5 bases, J lost 11 bases, and 18 bases lay in between. CDR3 length equals 12 residues. Germline-derived CDR1 and CDR2 are GTSNPN and SVGIG (reference sequence).

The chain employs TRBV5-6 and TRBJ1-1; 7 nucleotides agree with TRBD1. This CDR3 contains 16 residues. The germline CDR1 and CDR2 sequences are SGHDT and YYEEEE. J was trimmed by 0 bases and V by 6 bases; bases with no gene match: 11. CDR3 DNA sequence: TGTGCCAGCACCCCCTTGGGGACAGACATGAACACTGAAGCTTTCTTT. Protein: CASTPLGTDMNTEAFF.

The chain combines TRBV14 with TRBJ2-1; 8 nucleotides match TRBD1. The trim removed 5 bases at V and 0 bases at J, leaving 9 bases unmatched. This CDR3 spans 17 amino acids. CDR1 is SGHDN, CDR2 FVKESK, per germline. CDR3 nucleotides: TGTGCCAGCAGCGCCCGAACCGGGACAGGCTCCTACAATGAGCAGTTCTTC. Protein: CASSARTGTGSYNEQFF.